This TCR beta chain was sequenced for a study of beta chain features in type 1 diabetes. Every bit of the isolated RNA underwent reverse transcription, so sequencing read expressed TCRB transcripts. Measured with immunoSEQ multiplex PCR; TCRdb has only the in-frame clones, and not every one. The repertoire holds fewer than 900,000 clones, roughly 15% seen once, with about 0.02% in the top ten. The table lists this clone with a few counts. CDR3 size: 14 residues. Germline CDR1 and CDR2: LNHDA and SQIVND (reference sequence). The V end was cut by 3 bases, the J end by 8 bases, with 16 bases between. The sequenced material came from naive CD4+ T cells from blood. The chain combines TRBV19 with TRBJ1-2, with unresolved D. The receptor was isolated from a woman between 18 and 29 years old in good health. CDR3 sequence (DNA): TGTGCCAGTAGTATCGGAGTGGGCGTCGGGGGCTACACCTTC. Its translation: CASSIGVGVGGYTF. Filled out from reference TRBV19 and TRBJ1-2, the complete variable domain reads DGGITQSPKYLFRKEGQNVTLSCEQNLNHDAMYWYRQDPGQGLRLIYYSQIVNDFQKGDIAEGYSVSREKKESFPLTVTSAQKNPTAFYLCASSIGVGVGGYTFGSGTRLTVV.